Following are 22 T cell receptor beta chains from one sample sequenced in a study of T-cell memory formation after mild COVID-19. TCRdb re-called the 5' RACE reads through MiXCR, storing one row per CDR3 protein. The repertoire holds about 560,000 distinct CDR3 sequences, with 15% to 20% as singletons. Source material: PBMCs or a T cell subset sorted from them (not recorded which). The receptors derive from an adult woman who had mild COVID-19 (a few samples of this study predate the infection). Cell type and time point are not known.

This clonotype was counted at least ten times. The V gene is TRBV29-1, the J gene TRBJ2-1, with 7 bases aligning to TRBD2. The CDR3 has 16 amino acids. The V gene's germline CDR1 is SQVTM and CDR2 ANQGSEA. V lost 8 bases, J lost 0 bases, and 13 bases stayed unmatched. As DNA, the CDR3 is TGCAGCCCCAAGGGACTATCAGGAAGCTCCTACAATGAGCAGTTCTTC. It translates to CSPKGLSGSSYNEQFF.

This clonotype has only a few counts. The V call is TRBV4-3, the J call TRBJ2-3, with 7 bases that match TRBD2. This CDR3 has 16 residues. Germline CDR1 LGHNA, CDR2 YSLEER. Trimming took 0 bases from V and 2 from J; bases not matched to a gene: 5. DNA for the CDR3: TGCGCCAGCAGCCAAGATTGGCGGGAGAACACAGATACGCAGTATTTT. It codes for CASSQDWRENTDTQYF.

The chain couples TRBV20-1 to TRBJ1-5, with TRBD1 matching 7 bases. The J segment lost 5 bases and the V segment lost 3 bases, leaving 7 bases of the junction unmatched. The CDR3 is made up of 14 amino acids. Looked up from germline, CDR1 is DFQATT and CDR2 is SNEGSKA (reference sequence). For the CDR3, the DNA is TGCAGTGCTAGTTGGACAGGACCATATCAGCCCCAGCATTTT. Protein sequence: CSASWTGPYQPQHF.

The chain couples TRBV27 to TRBJ2-4; D call uncertain. V dropped 6 bases and J dropped 1 base, with 22 bases sitting between them. This CDR3 comprises 18 residues. Germline V lookup: CDR1 MNHEY, CDR2 SMNVEV (reference sequence). The CDR3 bases are TGTGCCAGCAGCCAGGTTCATCCGGAGATGGGGGCCAAAAACATTCAGTACTTC. It specifies CASSQVHPEMGAKNIQYF.

The rearrangement links TRBV7-8 to TRBJ2-7; 8 positions agree with TRBD2. V dropped 4 bases and J dropped 0; count of bases not matched to a gene: 5. Germline CDR1 and CDR2: SGHVS and FQNEAQ. CDR3 length: 15 residues. The DNA of the CDR3 is TGTGCCAGCAGCTACGAGAGCGGGAGCTCCTACGAGCAGTACTTC. It specifies CASSYESGSSYEQYF.

The rearrangement links TRBV29-1 to TRBJ1-5; perhaps TRBD1 as D (6 bases). The V end was cut by 7 bases, the J end by 7 bases, with 14 bases between. CDR3 length equals 12 residues. Germline V gene sequence: CDR1 SQVTM, CDR2 ANQGSEA. The chain's CDR3 is CSAWTAGQPQHF. CDR3 sequence (DNA): TGCAGCGCATGGACAGCCGGACAGCCCCAGCATTTT.

This clonotype was counted a few times. V is TRBV12-3 or TRBV12-4 and J is TRBJ2-7, with D uncertain. V was clipped by 2 bases and J by 4 bases, with 12 bases between them. This CDR3 has 14 residues. CDR3 amino acids: CASSLSGGRYEQYF. CDR3 bases: TGTGCCAGCAGTTTATCGGGCGGCAGGTACGAGCAGTACTTC.

This clonotype was detected ten times or more. The CDR3 DNA reads as TGTGCCATCAGTGACCCTGGGGGACAGGGGGCTGAAGAGCAGTACTTC. Amino acid sequence: CAISDPGGQGAEEQYF. The chain couples TRBV10-3 to TRBJ2-7; 12 bases are a match to TRBD1. The CDR3 has 16 amino acids. Germline V gene lookup returns CDR1 ENHRY and CDR2 SYGVKD. Trimming took 3 bases from V and 7 from J; bases not matched to a gene: 10.

In regard to this clonotype: A read error may account for a junction end that differs from germline. This rearrangement joins TRBV7-7 to TRBJ2-5, with TRBD2 matching over 7 bases. The CDR3 consists of 19 residues. Germline V gives CDR1 SSHAT, CDR2 FNYEAQ (reference sequence). CDR3 in DNA: TGTGCTAGCAGCTTATATCTGGGGCTAGCGGCCGATCTCCAAGAGACCCAGTACTTC. Translating it yields CASSLYLGLAADLQETQYF.

This clonotype has at least ten counts. The chain joins TRBV7-2 to TRBJ1-2; D possibly corresponds to TRBD1 (5 bases). Germline V gives CDR1 SGHTA, CDR2 FQGNSA. Between the trimmed V and J ends, which lost 7 bases and 8 bases, there was a span of 20 bases. This CDR3 region has 14 residues. Here the CDR3 reads CASIPGRGWYGYTF. For the CDR3, the DNA is TGTGCCAGCATCCCCGGGAGGGGCTGGTACGGCTACACCTTC.

This clonotype has at least ten counts. This rearrangement joins TRBV7-3 to TRBJ2-3, with D perhaps TRBD2 (6 bases). Germline-derived CDR1 and CDR2 are SGHTA and FQGTGA. The CDR3 contains 16 residues. V was trimmed by 4 bases and J by 0 bases, leaving 14 bases between them. CDR3 nucleotides: TGTGCCAGCAGCTCCGGGACTCCCAGAAGCACAGATACGCAGTATTTT. This sequence encodes CASSSGTPRSTDTQYF.

V and J are TRBV29-1 and TRBJ1-6; D is uncertain. CDR3 length equals 12 residues. V lost 4 bases, J lost 7 bases, and 8 bases lay in between. Germline V gene lookup returns CDR1 SQVTM and CDR2 ANQGSEA. CDR3 DNA sequence: TGCAGCGTTGGGAACAACAATTCACCCCTCCACTTT. Encoded protein: CSVGNNNSPLHF.

CDR3: CANPGGPTDEQFF. DNA of the CDR3: TGTGCCAACCCCGGTGGTCCCACGGATGAGCAGTTCTTC. This chain uses TRBV6-4 with TRBJ2-1, with D unresolved. V gave up 10 bases and J gave up 8 bases, with 18 bases separating them. The CDR3 runs to 13 residues. The germline gives CDR1 MRHNA, CDR2 SNTAGT.

This chain connects TRBV3-1 to TRBJ1-6; D is unresolved. Trimming removed 4 bases at V and 8 bases at J, with 6 bases between. This CDR3 region has 12 residues. Germline-derived CDR1 and CDR2 are LGHDT and YNNKEL (reference sequence). The DNA of the CDR3 is TGTGCCAGCAGCCTTAGTGATTCACCCCTCCACTTT. Amino acids: CASSLSDSPLHF.

In this sample, this clonotype turned up a few times. The V gene is TRBV4-2, the J gene TRBJ2-5, with D possibly TRBD1 on 5 matching bases. Germline V gene sequence: CDR1 LGHNA, CDR2 YNFKEQ. CDR3 length: 13 amino acids. V shed 5 bases and J shed 0 bases, with 7 bases lying between them. CDR3 bases: TGTGCCAGCAGCGACAGTAACCAAGAGACCCAGTACTTC. This translates into CASSDSNQETQYF.

This clonotype was detected only a few times. The V and J genes are TRBV7-8 and TRBJ2-7; TRBD2 matches 7 bases. V dropped 4 bases and J dropped 0; count of bases not matched to a gene: 9. The length of the CDR3 is 16 residues. Germline CDR1 and CDR2: SGHVS and FQNEAQ. CDR3 sequence: CASSSGGTDASYEQYF. CDR3 coding DNA: TGTGCCAGCAGCTCCGGGGGGACGGACGCCTCCTACGAGCAGTACTTC.

This clonotype has more than one count but fewer than ten. V is TRBV5-1 and J is TRBJ2-5; D is ambiguous. Germline V gives CDR1 SGHRS, CDR2 YFSETQ. The CDR3 extends over 13 amino acids. Trimming removed 4 bases at V and 1 base at J, with 8 bases between. The CDR3 DNA is TGCGCCAGCAGCCAACCGACCCAAGAGACCCAGTACTTC. Translating gives CASSQPTQETQYF.

This chain links TRBV29-1 with TRBJ1-2; 8 bases agree with TRBD1. CDR3 length: 19 residues. Germline V gene lookup returns CDR1 SQVTM and CDR2 ANQGSEA. The trim removed 0 bases at V and 2 bases at J, leaving 17 bases unmatched. DNA of the CDR3: TGCAGCGTTGAAGATCTGGAGGACAGGGATCCCCTAAGGAACTATGGCTACACCTTC. It encodes CSVEDLEDRDPLRNYGYTF.

This clonotype was picked up a small number of times. The chain is built from TRBV7-3 and TRBJ2-6; D gene uncertain. Germline V gene sequence: CDR1 SGHTA, CDR2 FQGTGA. V lost 5 bases to trimming and J lost 0 bases, with 11 bases between them. The CDR3 extends over 16 amino acids. As DNA, the CDR3 is TGTGCCAGCAGCCTCGCCCCAGGCTCTGGGGCCAACGTCCTGACTTTC. Translated, it gives CASSLAPGSGANVLTF. The whole variable domain, filled in from reference TRBV7-3 and TRBJ2-6, reads GAGVSQTPSNKVTEKGKYVELRCDPISGHTALYWYRQSLGQGPEFLIYFQGTGAADDSGLPNDRFFAVRPEGSVSTLKIQRTERGDSAVYLCASSLAPGSGANVLTFGAGSRLTVL.

The chain uses TRBV11-3 and TRBJ2-1, with D perhaps TRBD1 or TRBD2 (5 bases each). Germline CDR1 SGHNT, CDR2 YENEEA. V was pared by 8 bases and J by 7 bases, with 21 bases between. This CDR3 spans 15 amino acids. The CDR3 loop is CASSGRGPEGNEQFF. The CDR3 DNA sequence: TGTGCCAGCTCAGGAAGAGGGCCCGAGGGGAATGAGCAGTTCTTC.

The V gene is TRBV18, the J gene TRBJ2-3, with D possibly matching TRBD1 (6 bases). The CDR3 is 17 amino acids. The V gene lost 6 bases and the J gene lost 0 bases, with 19 bases spanning the gap. Germline assignment: CDR1 KGHSH and CDR2 LQKENI. The CDR3 sequence: CASSLTGGSTSTDTQYF. The CDR3 DNA reads TGTGCCAGCTCCTTGACAGGAGGATCTACTAGCACAGATACGCAGTATTTT.

This clonotype was seen more than once but under ten times. The chain combines TRBV30 with TRBJ2-1, with 10 bases identical to TRBD2. The CDR3 is 15 residues long. From germline, CDR1 is GTSNPN and CDR2 SVGIG (reference sequence). V lost 4 bases and J lost 7; bases outside the gene matches: 10. CDR3 region: CAWMGSSGSRNEQFF. The CDR3 region has the DNA TGTGCCTGGATGGGCTCTAGCGGGAGCCGGAATGAGCAGTTCTTC.